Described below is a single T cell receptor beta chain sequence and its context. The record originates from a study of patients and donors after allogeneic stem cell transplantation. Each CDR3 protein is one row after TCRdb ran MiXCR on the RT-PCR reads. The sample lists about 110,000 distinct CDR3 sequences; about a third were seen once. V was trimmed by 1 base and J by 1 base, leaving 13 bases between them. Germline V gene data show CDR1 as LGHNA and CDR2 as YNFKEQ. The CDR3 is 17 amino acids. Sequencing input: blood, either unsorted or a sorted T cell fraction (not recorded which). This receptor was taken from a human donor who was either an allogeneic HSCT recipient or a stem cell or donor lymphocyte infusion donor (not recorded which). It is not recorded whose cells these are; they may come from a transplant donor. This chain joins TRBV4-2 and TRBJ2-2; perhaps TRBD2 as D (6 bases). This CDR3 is CASSQVVSSENTGELFF. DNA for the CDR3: TGTGCCAGCAGCCAAGTGGTATCTAGCGAGAACACCGGGGAGCTGTTTTTT.